This T cell receptor beta chain was documented in a study of CD8 T cells in ankylosing spondylitis. It was by quantitative 5'-RACE with molecular barcodes that TCR beta libraries were made. TCRdb processed the 5' RACE reads anew with MiXCR; each CDR3 protein has one entry. Among some 120,000 distinct CDR3 sequences listed, roughly 15% were seen once. For this clonotype: Its antigen is currently unknown.

V was clipped by 4 bases and J by 2 bases, with 19 bases between them. This CDR3 is built from 17 residues. Germline V lookup: CDR1 SGHDT, CDR2 YYEEEE. General study points: Enrichment of disease-linked clones was reportedly significant in matched ankylosing spondylitis synovial fluid. A motif of eight highly homologous TCR beta variants was seen as apparently characteristic of ankylosing spondylitis blood. Disease-linked clones displayed a CD8+ phenotype and appeared relatively rarely in peripheral blood.

This sequence joins TRBV5-6 and TRBJ2-1; D may be TRBD2 (7 bases). The sequence derives from a female donor with ankylosing spondylitis or in good health (not recorded which). The sample consisted of blood, either unsorted or a sorted T cell fraction (not recorded which). The CDR3 region is CASSPRGGIGPYNEQFF. The CDR3 DNA sequence: TGTGCCAGCAGCCCTAGGGGGGGTATTGGCCCCTACAATGAGCAGTTCTTC.